The 32 T cell receptor beta chains reported below all come from one sample, sequenced in a study of cytomegalovirus exposure and HLA in healthy donors. Primers: 60 Vbeta forward and 13 Jbeta reverse. The assay was immunoSEQ multiplex PCR, and TCRdb's table has in-frame clones only and misses some. This sample has about 110,000 clones, with about 79% found just once. The source material was PBMCs. All receptors come from a woman under 30 in good health and CMV-seropositive.

The chain has TRBV6-6 and TRBJ2-1; unclear D gene. The CDR3 runs to 11 residues. CDR1 MNHNY and CDR2 SVGAGI come from the germline V gene (reference sequence). V was pared by 2 bases and J by 6 bases, with 2 bases between. CDR3 protein: CASSYRNEQFF. CDR3 nucleotide sequence: TGTGCCAGCAGTTACCGCAATGAGCAGTTCTTC.

This clone was seen a handful of times. V and J are TRBV9 and TRBJ2-1, with TRBD2 matching 12 bases. CDR1 and CDR2 from the germline V gene are SGDLS and YYNGEE. There are 16 residues in the CDR3. V trimming: 3 bases; J trimming: 4 bases; junction bases outside the gene matches: 5. Here the CDR3 reads CASSAMGLAGYNEQFF. CDR3 in DNA: TGTGCCAGCAGCGCTATGGGACTAGCGGGTTACAATGAGCAGTTCTTC. The entire variable domain, with the rest obtained from reference TRBV9 and TRBJ2-1, is as follows: DSGVTQTPKHLITATGQRVTLRCSPRSGDLSVYWYQQSLDQGLQFLIQYYNGEERAKGNILERFSAQQFPDLHSELNLSSLELGDSALYFCASSAMGLAGYNEQFFGPGTRLTVL.

The V and J genes are TRBV6-1 and TRBJ1-2, with D hard to call. The CDR3 has 15 residues. Germline-derived CDR1 and CDR2 are MNHNS and SASEGT. The V and J ends lost 6 bases and 4 bases respectively, with 18 bases between them. CDR3 nucleotides: TGTGCCAGCAGCGCTGGCCCGGCGGCGCGCTATGGCTACACCTTC. As protein: CASSAGPAARYGYTF.

This clone was seen more than once but under ten times. This chain joins TRBV2 and TRBJ1-1; 8 bases line up with TRBD1. This CDR3 has 13 residues. Trimming at V came to 7 bases and at J to 4 bases, leaving 5 bases not matched to a gene. CDR1 is SNHLY, CDR2 FYNNEI, per germline. The chain's CDR3 is CASTARGPTEAFF. Here the CDR3 DNA reads TGTGCCAGCACGGCCAGGGGGCCCACTGAAGCTTTCTTT.

The chain is built from TRBV6-5 and TRBJ1-5, with D perhaps matching TRBD1 (5 bases). This CDR3 region has 15 residues. V was pared by 5 bases and J by 5 bases, with 16 bases between. Germline loops: CDR1 MNHEY, CDR2 SVGAGI. The CDR3 is CASSPSRGEYQPQHF. CDR3 sequence (DNA): TGTGCCAGCAGTCCCAGCCGGGGGGAGTATCAGCCCCAGCATTTT.

V and J are TRBV4-1 and TRBJ1-1; 8 bases line up with TRBD1. Germline CDR1 MGHRA, CDR2 YSYEKL. This CDR3 spans 17 amino acids. Losses at the gene ends were 0 bases for V and 0 bases for J; bases not matched to a gene: 6. The CDR3 reads CASSQDLQGAMNTEAFF. CDR3 DNA sequence: TGCGCCAGCAGCCAAGATCTCCAGGGGGCCATGAACACTGAAGCTTTCTTT.

The gene calls are TRBV11-3 and TRBJ1-1; 9 bases map to TRBD1. The CDR3 contains 12 residues. J was trimmed by 11 bases and V by 6 bases; bases with no gene match: 7. Germline V lookup: CDR1 SGHNT, CDR2 YENEEA. CDR3 in DNA: TGTGCCAGCAGACCACGACAGGGGGAGGCTTTCTTT. As protein: CASRPRQGEAFF. Together with reference TRBV11-3 and TRBJ1-1, the CDR3 gives the full variable domain: EAGVVQSPRYKIIEKKQPVAFWCNPISGHNTLYWYLQNLGQGPELLIRYENEEAVDDSQLPKDRFSAERLKGVDSTLKIQPAELGDSAVYLCASRPRQGEAFFGQGTRLTVV.

The rearrangement joins TRBV11-1 to TRBJ2-5; D is perhaps TRBD2 (6 bases). V was cut by 1 base and J by 5 bases, with 8 bases left in between. Germline V gene data show CDR1 as SGHAT and CDR2 as FQDESV (reference sequence). This CDR3 has 13 residues. CDR3 in DNA: TGTGCCAGCAGCTTAGGGAGGGAGGAGACCCAGTACTTC. This codes for CASSLGREETQYF.

The J gene is TRBJ2-7, the V gene TRBV9; 9 bases agree with TRBD2. The CDR3 runs 15 residues. The trim removed 0 bases at V and 6 bases at J, leaving 7 bases unmatched. Germline V gene lookup returns CDR1 SGDLS and CDR2 YYNGEE. CDR3 protein: CASSVGVAGDGEQYF. DNA of the CDR3: TGTGCCAGCAGCGTAGGAGTAGCGGGAGACGGCGAGCAGTACTTC. The full variable domain, rest sourced from reference TRBV9 and TRBJ2-7, is DSGVTQTPKHLITATGQRVTLRCSPRSGDLSVYWYQQSLDQGLQFLIQYYNGEERAKGNILERFSAQQFPDLHSELNLSSLELGDSALYFCASSVGVAGDGEQYFGPGTRLTVT.

This chain links TRBV19 with TRBJ2-7; TRBD1 matches 8 bases. The V segment lost 3 bases and the J segment 2 bases; nucleotides outside the gene matches: 6. This CDR3 spans 15 amino acids. Per the germline V gene, CDR1 is LNHDA and CDR2 is SQIVND (reference sequence). As DNA, the CDR3 is TGTGCCAGTAGTATTGGCGGGACAGGTCCCTACGAGCAGTACTTC. Its translation: CASSIGGTGPYEQYF.

The J gene is TRBJ1-2, the V gene TRBV6-5, with a possible D match to TRBD1 (5 bases). Trimming took 0 bases from V and 7 from J, leaving 15 bases between them. The CDR3 has 15 amino acids. The germline V gene encodes CDR1 MNHEY and CDR2 SVGAGI. CDR3 bases: TGTGCCAGCAGTTACTCGCCCCAGGGCATGGGTGGCTACACCTTC. This translates into CASSYSPQGMGGYTF.

The V call is TRBV10-3, the J call TRBJ1-5; 7 bases align to TRBD1. CDR1 ENHRY and CDR2 SYGVKD come from the germline V gene. CDR3 length: 14 residues. The ends lost 4 bases at V and 2 bases at J; junction bases unmatched: 2. The CDR3 region is CAISGTGGNQPQHF. The CDR3 region has the DNA TGTGCCATCAGTGGCACAGGGGGCAATCAGCCCCAGCATTTT.

V gene TRBV5-1 combines with J gene TRBJ1-2; TRBD1 is a possible D gene (5 bases). The CDR3 is made up of 14 amino acids. Germline CDR1 SGHRS, CDR2 YFSETQ. The ends were cut back, 4 bases at V and 3 bases at J, with 13 bases in the middle. CDR3 sequence: CASSLWGRDYGYTF. CDR3 in DNA: TGCGCCAGCAGCCTTTGGGGCAGGGACTATGGCTACACCTTC. Full variable domain (missing parts from reference TRBV5-1 and TRBJ1-2): KAGVTQTPRYLIKTRGQQVTLSCSPISGHRSVSWYQQTPGQGLQFLFEYFSETQRNKGNFPGRFSGRQFSNSRSEMNVSTLELGDSALYLCASSLWGRDYGYTFGSGTRLTVV.

This clone has just a few counts. V gene TRBV5-1 combines with J gene TRBJ2-1; 7 positions match TRBD1. The CDR3 covers 15 residues. The trim removed 2 bases at V and 7 bases at J, leaving 9 bases unmatched. The germline gives CDR1 SGHRS, CDR2 YFSETQ. CDR3 nucleotide sequence: TGCGCCAGCAGCTTCGGGGACAGTGGTTTTAATGAGCAGTTCTTC. Translating it yields CASSFGDSGFNEQFF.

The chain carries TRBV7-3 and TRBJ1-1, with TRBD1 matching 9 bases. CDR3 length equals 13 residues. CDR1 is SGHTA and CDR2 is FQGTGA in the germline V gene. V gave up 5 bases and J gave up 9 bases; unmatched junction bases: 7. CDR3 amino acids: CASSLTGGGKAFF. The CDR3 DNA is TGTGCCAGCAGCCTCACAGGGGGCGGCAAAGCTTTCTTT.

V gene TRBV13 combines with J gene TRBJ1-1, with 9 bases aligning to TRBD1. The junction had 6 bases not matched to a gene; V was cut back by 4 bases and J by 0 bases. Germline V gives CDR1 PRHDT, CDR2 FYEKMQ (reference sequence). The CDR3 covers 16 residues. The CDR3 loop reads CASSSGTGSMNTEAFF. The CDR3 DNA reads as TGTGCCAGCAGCTCGGGGACAGGGTCGATGAACACTGAAGCTTTCTTT.

This chain connects TRBV5-4 to TRBJ1-5; the match to TRBD1 covers 9 bases. Per the germline V gene, CDR1 is SGHNT and CDR2 is YYREEE (reference sequence). This CDR3 contains 15 residues. J was trimmed by 6 bases and V by 2 bases; bases with no gene match: 6. CDR3 sequence (DNA): TGTGCCAGCAGCTTTTGGGGACAGGGAACTCAGCCCCAGCATTTT. As protein: CASSFWGQGTQPQHF. The full variable domain, in which reference TRBV5-4 and TRBJ1-5 provide the parts outside the CDR3, is ETGVTQSPTHLIKTRGQQVTLRCSSQSGHNTVSWYQQALGQGPQFIFQYYREEENGRGNFPPRFSGLQFPNYSSELNVNALELDDSALYLCASSFWGQGTQPQHFGDGTRLSIL.

This clone was detected once. The rearrangement uses TRBV5-6 and TRBJ2-3; TRBD1 agrees at 7 bases. The CDR3 runs to 15 residues. J gave up 6 bases and V 4 bases, and 11 bases lay outside the gene matches. In germline, CDR1 is SGHDT, CDR2 YYEEEE. The CDR3 spells CASSRAGTDSDTQYF. CDR3 coding DNA: TGTGCCAGCAGCCGAGCCGGGACAGATTCCGATACGCAGTATTTT.

The chain has TRBV19 and TRBJ1-5, with D unclear. The CDR3 length is 13 residues. Germline V lookup: CDR1 LNHDA, CDR2 SQIVND (reference sequence). Trimming shortened V by 6 bases and J by 2 bases, and 8 bases separated the two germline ends. The CDR3 DNA reads as TGTGCCAGTAGGATTTCGGGCAATCAGCCCCAGCATTTT. It is translated as CASRISGNQPQHF.

The V call is TRBV19, the J call TRBJ2-7; 8 nucleotides align to TRBD1. Germline V gene data show CDR1 as LNHDA and CDR2 as SQIVND (reference sequence). The V gene end was trimmed by 8 bases and the J gene end by 5 bases; junction bases not matched to a gene: 8. The CDR3 is made up of 13 amino acids. This CDR3 is CASSPGGEDEQYF. The CDR3 bases are TGTGCCAGTTCCCCAGGGGGCGAAGACGAGCAGTACTTC.

The V gene is TRBV6-5, the J gene TRBJ2-5; tentatively, D is TRBD1 (5 bases). Trimming shortened V by 6 bases and J by 5 bases, and 10 bases separated the two germline ends. Germline V gene lookup returns CDR1 MNHEY and CDR2 SVGAGI. The CDR3 spans 12 residues. The CDR3 bases are TGTGCCAGCAGGTCGTCAGGGGAGACCCAGTACTTC. Protein sequence: CASRSSGETQYF.

Details on this clone: A junction end diverges from the germline sequence, so it may reflect a read error. The rearrangement links TRBV7-9 to TRBJ2-7; D gene uncertain. Germline V gives CDR1 SEHNR, CDR2 FQNEAQ (reference sequence). This CDR3 comprises 12 residues. The CDR3 region has the DNA TGTTCCAGCACTAACCGCGGCTTAGGGCAGTACTTC. Translation gives CSSTNRGLGQYF. The whole variable domain, filled in from reference TRBV7-9 and TRBJ2-7, reads DTGVSQNPRHKITKRGQNVTFRCDPISEHNRLYWYRQTLGQGPEFLTYFQNEAQLEKSRLLSDRFSAERPKGSFSTLEIQRTEQGDSAMYLCSSTNRGLGQYFGPGTRLTVT.

This chain uses TRBV7-9 with TRBJ1-5; the D gene is possibly TRBD1 (6 bases). V lost 1 base and J 2 bases, leaving 18 bases between the germline ends. This CDR3 has 18 amino acids. Germline CDR1 SEHNR, CDR2 FQNEAQ (reference sequence). This CDR3 reads CASSLVRIGTFGNQPQHF. The DNA of the CDR3 is TGTGCCAGCAGCTTAGTTCGGATCGGGACATTTGGCAATCAGCCCCAGCATTTT.

The genes are TRBV4-1 and TRBJ2-4; 11 nucleotides match TRBD2. V shed 0 bases and J 9 bases; nucleotides not matched to a gene: 4. The CDR3 runs to 15 residues. Per germline, CDR1 MGHRA and CDR2 YSYEKL. In DNA, the CDR3 is TGCGCCAGCAGCCAAGACTATAGCGGGAGGGGCATTCAGTACTTC. Encoded protein: CASSQDYSGRGIQYF.

This chain links TRBV30 with TRBJ1-4, with 8 bases lining up with TRBD1. The J segment lost 10 bases and the V segment lost 6 bases, leaving 16 bases of the junction unmatched. Looked up from germline, CDR1 is GTSNPN and CDR2 is SVGIG (reference sequence). This CDR3 is built from 15 residues. CDR3 nucleotides: TGTGCCTGCCGGGACAGGACTATTAATGAGGGAAAACTGTTTTTT. Translating it yields CACRDRTINEGKLFF.

This chain joins TRBV6-5 and TRBJ2-7; no clear D. V lost 0 bases to trimming and J lost 8 bases, with 11 bases between them. The CDR3 contains 13 residues. Germline V lookup: CDR1 MNHEY, CDR2 SVGAGI. CDR3 protein: CASSYSTGLKQYF. The DNA of the CDR3 is TGTGCCAGCAGTTACTCGACCGGGTTAAAGCAGTACTTC.

This rearrangement joins TRBV11-2 to TRBJ1-1; D is uncertain. CDR3 length: 12 residues. Germline V gene sequence: CDR1 SGHAT, CDR2 FQNNGV. The V gene lost 0 bases and the J gene lost 8 bases, with 7 bases spanning the gap. The CDR3 reads CASSLDLQEAFF. For the CDR3, the DNA is TGTGCCAGCAGCTTAGACTTACAGGAAGCTTTCTTT. The entire variable domain, with the rest obtained from reference TRBV11-2 and TRBJ1-1, is as follows: EAGVAQSPRYKIIEKRQSVAFWCNPISGHATLYWYQQILGQGPKLLIQFQNNGVVDDSQLPKDRFSAERLKGVDSTLKIQPAKLEDSAVYLCASSLDLQEAFFGQGTRLTVV.

The sample holds a few counts of this clone. The chain joins TRBV7-3 to TRBJ2-5; 7 positions agree with TRBD2. The junction had 3 bases not matched to a gene; V was cut back by 2 bases and J by 3 bases. This CDR3 is 14 amino acids long. CDR1 SGHTA and CDR2 FQGTGA come from the germline V gene. For the CDR3, the DNA is TGTGCCAGCAGCTTACACGGGGGGAAAGAGACCCAGTACTTC. Translated: CASSLHGGKETQYF.

The chain recombines TRBV6-1 with TRBJ2-4, with D perhaps TRBD2 (6 bases). In germline, CDR1 is MNHNS, CDR2 SASEGT. V was cut by 10 bases and J by 7 bases, with 11 bases left in between. This CDR3 has 11 amino acids. This chain's CDR3 is CATTSYNIQYF. DNA for the CDR3: TGTGCCACGACTAGTTATAACATTCAGTACTTC.

The chain uses TRBV7-2 and TRBJ2-2, with TRBD1 matching over 7 bases. CDR3 length: 16 residues. The junction had 7 bases not matched to a gene; V was cut back by 3 bases and J by 3 bases. The germline gives CDR1 SGHTA, CDR2 FQGNSA. DNA of the CDR3: TGTGCCAGCAGCTTGACAGGGAATCCGGACACCGGGGAGCTGTTTTTT. Its translation: CASSLTGNPDTGELFF.

V usage is TRBV4-2 and J usage is TRBJ2-3; the match to TRBD1 covers 8 bases. The ends lost 3 bases at V and 4 bases at J; junction bases unmatched: 6. Germline loops: CDR1 LGHNA, CDR2 YNFKEQ. CDR3 length: 15 amino acids. Written as DNA, the CDR3 is TGTGCCAGCAGCCAGGAGAACAGGGGGGCAGATACGCAGTATTTT. This encodes CASSQENRGADTQYF.

This clone has only a few counts. The chain carries TRBV6-1 and TRBJ1-4, with a weak D call TRBD1 (5 bases). V was clipped by 1 base and J by 8 bases, with 11 bases between them. The length of the CDR3 is 14 residues. Germline-derived CDR1 and CDR2 are MNHNS and SASEGT. CDR3 DNA: TGTGCCAGCAGTGAAGGGAGGGGTAGAGAAAAACTGTTTTTT. Amino acids: CASSEGRGREKLFF.